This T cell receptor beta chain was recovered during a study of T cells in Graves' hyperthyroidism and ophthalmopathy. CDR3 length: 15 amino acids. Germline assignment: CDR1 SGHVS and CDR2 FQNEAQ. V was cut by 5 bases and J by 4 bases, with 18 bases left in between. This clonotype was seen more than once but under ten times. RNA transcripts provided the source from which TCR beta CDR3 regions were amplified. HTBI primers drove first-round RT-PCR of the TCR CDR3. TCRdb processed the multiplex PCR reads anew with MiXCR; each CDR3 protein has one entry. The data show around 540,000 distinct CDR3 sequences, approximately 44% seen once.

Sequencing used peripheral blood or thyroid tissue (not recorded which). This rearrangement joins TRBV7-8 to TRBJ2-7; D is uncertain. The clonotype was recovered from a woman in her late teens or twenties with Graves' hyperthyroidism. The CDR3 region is CASSQWVAPIYEQYF. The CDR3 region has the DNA TGTGCCAGCAGCCAGTGGGTTGCCCCTATTTACGAGCAGTACTTC.